A single sample is the source of the 20 T cell receptor beta chains below, sequenced in a study of shared clonotypes between healthy human individuals. The assay was immunoSEQ multiplex PCR, and TCRdb's table has in-frame clones only and misses some. The sample has about 680,000 clones; 92% are singletons. Terminally differentiated effector memory CD45RA+ cells were excluded by CCR7 positive selection of CD45RO-negative cells. Sequencing input: naive CD8+ T cells sorted from blood. The receptors here all came from a man aged 30-40 years in good health.

The chain is built from TRBV27 and TRBJ2-1; no clear D gene. CDR1 and CDR2 from the germline V gene are MNHEY and SMNVEV (reference sequence). With 6 bases removed from V and 0 bases from J, the gap between germline ends came to 15 bases. The CDR3 is 16 residues long. This CDR3 is CASSRRPISSYNEQFF. The DNA for the CDR3 is TGTGCCAGCAGCCGAAGACCCATTAGCTCCTACAATGAGCAGTTCTTC.

The gene calls are TRBV19 and TRBJ2-7; unclear D gene. Germline V gene lookup returns CDR1 LNHDA and CDR2 SQIVND (reference sequence). Trimming left V 5 bases short and J 2 bases short, with 13 bases between. The CDR3 sequence is 14 residues long. The CDR3 coding sequence is TGTGCCAGTAGTTCGGGTGATCTCCCCTACGAGCAGTACTTC. As protein: CASSSGDLPYEQYF.

This chain joins TRBV27 and TRBJ1-2, with a tentative D call TRBD1 (5 bases). The V end was cut by 9 bases, the J end by 4 bases, with 18 bases between. The CDR3 is made up of 14 amino acids. CDR1 MNHEY and CDR2 SMNVEV come from the germline V gene (reference sequence). CDR3 amino acids: CASTTRGGGYGYTF. In nucleotides, the CDR3 is TGTGCCAGTACCACTCGGGGGGGAGGCTATGGCTACACCTTC.

The CDR3 nucleotides read TGTGCCAGCATCCCCTTCGGCACTAGCTTTGGATACGAGCAGTACTTC. Translation: CASIPFGTSFGYEQYF. This sequence joins TRBV2 and TRBJ2-7; a possible D gene is TRBD2 (6 bases). The CDR3 is 16 residues long. Trimming pared 7 bases from V and 4 bases from J, leaving 23 bases between. Germline V gives CDR1 SNHLY, CDR2 FYNNEI.

This chain joins TRBV7-8 and TRBJ2-7; D call uncertain. Per the germline V gene, CDR1 is SGHVS and CDR2 is FQNEAQ. The CDR3 runs to 15 residues. Trimming stripped 5 bases from V and 3 bases from J, with 17 bases between. DNA of the CDR3: TGTGCCAGCAGCCCGAGACAAGCCACTCACTACGAGCAGTACTTC. The encoded protein is CASSPRQATHYEQYF.

This clone was detected a few times. The CDR3 bases are TGTGCCAGCAGCCGTGACAGGGGACGGTCCTCTAGCACAGATACGCAGTATTTT. Residues: CASSRDRGRSSSTDTQYF. This chain links TRBV2 with TRBJ2-3; 8 bases map to TRBD1. The CDR3 contains 18 residues. Germline-derived CDR1 and CDR2 are SNHLY and FYNNEI. V dropped 6 bases and J dropped 0; count of bases not matched to a gene: 14.

The sample holds one count of this clone. The rearrangement uses TRBV10-3 and TRBJ2-7, with a possible D match to TRBD1 (6 bases). V was pared by 6 bases and J by 0 bases, with 15 bases between. Germline CDR1 is ENHRY and CDR2 is SYGVKD. The CDR3 consists of 15 residues. The CDR3 bases are TGTGCCATCAGGGGGAACAGGGATTCCTCCTACGAGCAGTACTTC. Protein: CAIRGNRDSSYEQYF.

This clone was picked up one time. The chain uses TRBV21-1 and TRBJ2-1. TRBV21-1 is a pseudogene locus. The CDR3 has 15 amino acids. CDR3 nucleotides: TGTGCCAGCAGCAAAGAAACGGATCCTACAAATGAGCAGTTCTTC. Protein sequence: CASSKETDPTNEQFF.

This chain uses TRBV27 with TRBJ2-3, with 9 bases aligning to TRBD1. The V gene end was trimmed by 5 bases and the J gene end by 6 bases; junction bases not matched to a gene: 6. The CDR3 totals 14 residues. Germline V gene data show CDR1 as MNHEY and CDR2 as SMNVEV (reference sequence). The CDR3 region has the DNA TGTGCCAGCAGTGTCCGGGACAGGGTGGATACGCAGTATTTT. Protein product: CASSVRDRVDTQYF.

The chain has TRBV14 and TRBJ2-5; TRBD1 aligns across 8 bases. The CDR3 loop spans 18 amino acids. V lost 0 bases, J lost 3 bases, and 12 bases stayed unmatched. Germline CDR1 SGHDN, CDR2 FVKESK. CDR3: CASSQDGIRGPLEETQYF. Here the CDR3 DNA reads TGTGCCAGCAGCCAAGATGGTATCAGGGGGCCGTTGGAAGAGACCCAGTACTTC.

CDR3 sequence (DNA): TGTGCCAGCAGTTTATTCTCTCGACTAGCGGGACGAGAGACCCAGTACTTC. This translates into CASSLFSRLAGRETQYF. The genes are TRBV28 and TRBJ2-5; 11 bases fit TRBD2. Germline V CDR1 and CDR2: MDHEN, SYDVKM. With 1 base clipped from V and 4 bases from J, the junction kept 8 bases outside the gene matches. The CDR3 has 17 amino acids.

The rearrangement uses TRBV13 and TRBJ2-3; 10 bases line up with TRBD2. The length of the CDR3 is 17 residues. Germline CDR1 and CDR2: PRHDT and FYEKMQ (reference sequence). Unmatched junction bases numbered 9, after V lost 5 bases and J lost 1 base. Here the CDR3 reads CASSDRTSGEGTDTQYF. The CDR3 DNA reads TGTGCCAGCAGCGATCGGACTAGCGGAGAAGGCACAGATACGCAGTATTTT.

This clone was counted only a few times. V gene TRBV18 combines with J gene TRBJ2-1; TRBD1 is a possible D gene (6 bases). V dropped 2 bases and J dropped 10 bases, with 9 bases sitting between them. Per the germline V gene, CDR1 is KGHSH and CDR2 is LQKENI. The CDR3 sequence is 12 residues long. CDR3 sequence (DNA): TGTGCCAGCTCACCAGAGGGGGAGGAGCAGTTCTTC. It specifies CASSPEGEEQFF.

V gene TRBV28 combines with J gene TRBJ2-1, with 7 positions matching TRBD1. The V gene's germline CDR1 is MDHEN and CDR2 SYDVKM. The V gene end was trimmed by 8 bases and the J gene end by 3 bases; junction bases not matched to a gene: 7. There are 14 residues in the CDR3. The CDR3 spells CASRTGVGYNEQFF. DNA for the CDR3: TGTGCCAGCCGGACAGGAGTTGGCTACAATGAGCAGTTCTTC.

Concerning this clone: Other DNA sequences within the sample encode an identical CDR3. The J gene is TRBJ1-2, the V gene TRBV28; the D is unclear. Deletions cut 2 bases from V and 0 bases from J, with 4 bases between. The CDR3 covers 13 residues. The germline CDR1 and CDR2 sequences are MDHEN and SYDVKM. This CDR3 is CASSLTANYGYTF. The CDR3, as DNA: TGTGCCAGCAGTTTAACTGCTAACTATGGCTACACCTTC.

The rearrangement uses TRBV2 and TRBJ2-5; 13 nucleotides line up with TRBD2. The germline CDR1 and CDR2 sequences are SNHLY and FYNNEI. CDR3 length: 19 residues. Losses at the gene ends were 6 bases for V and 2 bases for J; bases not matched to a gene: 15. Here the CDR3 reads CASSSPGLAGAVDQETQYF. CDR3 DNA: TGTGCCAGCAGCTCCCCCGGACTAGCGGGAGCCGTCGATCAAGAGACCCAGTACTTC. The full variable domain, with the rest looked up from reference TRBV2 and TRBJ2-5, is EPEVTQTPSHQVTQMGQEVILRCVPISNHLYFYWYRQILGQKVEFLVSFYNNEISEKSEIFDDQFSVERPDGSNFTLKIRSTKLEDSAMYFCASSSPGLAGAVDQETQYFGPGTRLLVL.

This chain connects TRBV4-1 to TRBJ2-7; TRBD1 matches at 7 bases. CDR1 MGHRA and CDR2 YSYEKL come from the germline V gene. Losses at the gene ends were 3 bases for V and 5 bases for J; bases not matched to a gene: 7. The CDR3 is 14 amino acids. The CDR3 sequence is CASSQDGTAHEQYF. CDR3 bases: TGCGCCAGCAGCCAGGATGGGACAGCACACGAGCAGTACTTC.

V and J are TRBV7-2 and TRBJ2-3; D call uncertain. This CDR3 has 15 amino acids. V lost 1 base and J lost 1, with 9 bases in between. Germline values: CDR1 SGHTA, CDR2 FQGNSA. Here the CDR3 reads CASSLGWQGTDTQYF. The CDR3 DNA is TGTGCCAGCAGCTTAGGTTGGCAGGGCACAGATACGCAGTATTTT.

The chain recombines TRBV7-2 with TRBJ2-7; weak D call: TRBD2 (5 bases). This CDR3 region has 16 residues. The germline V gene encodes CDR1 SGHTA and CDR2 FQGNSA. Trimming stripped 1 base from V and 0 bases from J, with 13 bases between. The CDR3 region has the DNA TGTGCCAGCAGCTTAGGGGCCGGACTTCTCTCCTACGAGCAGTACTTC. Protein: CASSLGAGLLSYEQYF.

This chain joins TRBV4-1 and TRBJ2-1; unclear D gene. The V gene's germline CDR1 is MGHRA and CDR2 YSYEKL. The CDR3 has 14 amino acids. V was pared by 4 bases and J by 8 bases, with 15 bases between. In DNA, the CDR3 is TGCGCCAGCAGCCCTTCGGAATCTGCGGATGAGCAGTTCTTC. As protein: CASSPSESADEQFF.